This paragraph covers one TCR beta chain sequence. Its antigen is undetermined. These data originate in a study of CD8+ T cells in alopecia areata. Study results and limitations: Tofacitinib significantly brought down scalp clonality and expanded CD8+ clones among top 100.

Treatment defined: oral pan-JAK inhibitor, 5-10 mg twice daily. Sequencing relied on a cDNA template that was reverse transcribed from extracted RNA. Using immunoSEQ multiplex PCR, the repertoire was profiled, and TCRdb retains in-frame clones only, with some absent. The sample gives about 200,000 clones, around two fifths of which show up once; under 0.55% is in the top ten. CDR1 is SNHLY, CDR2 FYNNEI, per germline. Between the trimmed V and J ends, which lost 4 bases and 8 bases, there was a span of 8 bases. The CDR3 loop spans 11 amino acids. J is TRBJ1-2 and V is TRBV2, with a tentative D call TRBD1 (6 bases). The sequence was obtained from a human donor with alopecia areata. The sample consisted of CD4+ T cells sorted from blood, taken between weeks 30 and 35, from a patient treated with tofacitinib. Written as DNA, the CDR3 is TGTGCCAGCAGTGCAGGGGTGGGCTACACCTTC. Residues: CASSAGVGYTF.